What follows are 28 T cell receptor beta chains derived from one specimen sequenced in a study of shared clonotypes between healthy human individuals. The protocol was immunoSEQ multiplex PCR, while the TCRdb copy is restricted to in-frame clones and leaves out a portion. The table lists 2 million to 2.5 million clones, approximately 93% of them singletons. Sequenced input: naive CD4+ T cells from PBMCs. The sample's subset: CD45RA+ positively selected. The receptors here all came from a man between 18 and 29 years old in good health. Some clones in this sample may be carry-over from other donors' samples.

The chain uses TRBV30 and TRBJ1-4; no clear D gene. Germline V CDR1 and CDR2: GTSNPN, SVGIG (reference sequence). V was trimmed by 4 bases and J by 5 bases, leaving 14 bases between them. This CDR3 region has 14 residues. The CDR3 DNA is TGTGCCTGGAATGGAGCTGCCTTGAATGAAAAACTGTTTTTT. Translating it yields CAWNGAALNEKLFF.

About this clone: The sample contains more than one DNA sequence encoding this CDR3. V usage is TRBV12-5 and J usage is TRBJ2-5; D remains unclear. CDR3 length: 12 amino acids. With 0 bases removed from V and 5 bases from J, the gap between germline ends came to 4 bases. Per germline, CDR1 LGHNT and CDR2 FRNRAP. CDR3 sequence reads: CASGLVGETQYF. The CDR3 DNA follows: TGTGCTAGTGGTTTGGTGGGTGAGACCCAGTACTTC.

This chain links TRBV27 with TRBJ2-7, with TRBD1 matching 9 bases. The germline gives CDR1 MNHEY, CDR2 SMNVEV (reference sequence). The length of the CDR3 is 16 residues. With V trimmed by 5 bases and J by 3 bases, 11 bases remained unmatched. The CDR3 is CASSRMGGQGLYEQYF. CDR3 DNA sequence: TGTGCCAGCAGTCGAATGGGGGGACAGGGACTCTACGAGCAGTACTTC.

The J gene is TRBJ2-5, the V gene TRBV19, with D possibly matching TRBD1 (6 bases). The length of the CDR3 is 15 residues. V shed 3 bases and J shed 1 base, with 12 bases lying between them. The germline gives CDR1 LNHDA, CDR2 SQIVND (reference sequence). The CDR3: CASSMRQVGQETQYF. CDR3 coding DNA: TGTGCCAGTAGTATGAGACAGGTGGGCCAAGAGACCCAGTACTTC.

V usage is TRBV6-6 and J usage is TRBJ1-4; D is unclear. The V end was cut by 6 bases, the J end by 8 bases, with 16 bases between. Germline assignment: CDR1 MNHNY and CDR2 SVGAGI (reference sequence). The length of the CDR3 is 14 residues. This CDR3 reads CASSMVRSEEKLFF. The CDR3 DNA reads as TGTGCCAGCAGCATGGTCCGCTCGGAGGAAAAACTGTTTTTT.

V usage is TRBV27 and J usage is TRBJ1-1; D unclear. Trimming took 0 bases from V and 6 from J, leaving 5 bases between them. Germline V CDR1 and CDR2: MNHEY, SMNVEV (reference sequence). The CDR3 has 12 residues. The CDR3 here is CASSLSGSEAFF. The CDR3 nucleotides are TGTGCCAGCAGTTTATCAGGGTCTGAAGCTTTCTTT.

The chain is built from TRBV11-2 and TRBJ1-4; D is ambiguous. The CDR3 contains 15 residues. In germline, CDR1 is SGHAT, CDR2 FQNNGV. V lost 1 base and J 4 bases, leaving 10 bases between the germline ends. The CDR3 region is CASSLVSTINEKLFF. The CDR3 coding sequence is TGTGCCAGCAGCTTAGTCTCCACAATTAATGAAAAACTGTTTTTT.

The V and J genes are TRBV5-6 and TRBJ2-7; 12 bases align to TRBD2. Trimming removed 3 bases from V and 4 bases from J; junction bases left unmatched: 5. Germline CDR1 SGHDT, CDR2 YYEEEE. The CDR3 runs 15 residues. CDR3 loop: CASSWLAGGPYEQYF. The CDR3, as DNA: TGTGCCAGCAGCTGGCTAGCGGGAGGGCCGTACGAGCAGTACTTC.

The chain has TRBV5-4 and TRBJ2-7, with 9 bases aligning to TRBD1. V dropped 3 bases and J dropped 6; count of bases not matched to a gene: 1. CDR1 is SGHNT, CDR2 YYREEE, per germline (reference sequence). The CDR3 runs to 12 residues. Here the CDR3 DNA reads TGTGCCAGCAGCTCGACAGGGGGCGAGCAGTACTTC. It is translated as CASSSTGGEQYF.

This sequence joins TRBV6-6 and TRBJ1-2; unclear D gene. Germline V gene sequence: CDR1 MNHNY, CDR2 SVGAGI (reference sequence). CDR3 size: 13 residues. The V end was cut by 4 bases, the J end by 4 bases, with 10 bases between. CDR3 loop: CASSLPPGYGYTF. For the CDR3, the DNA is TGTGCCAGCAGTTTACCGCCGGGCTATGGCTACACCTTC.

This chain joins TRBV28 and TRBJ1-1; D may be TRBD1 (6 bases). V was trimmed by 3 bases and J by 3 bases, leaving 17 bases between them. Germline V CDR1 and CDR2: MDHEN, SYDVKM. The CDR3 extends over 16 amino acids. The CDR3 protein is CASSFPQGTAHTEAFF. The CDR3 DNA reads as TGTGCCAGCAGTTTTCCCCAGGGGACTGCTCACACTGAAGCTTTCTTT.

The CDR3 sequence: CASSALPGQGAGSNQPQHF. In DNA form, the CDR3 reads TGTGCCAGCAGTGCATTACCGGGACAGGGGGCGGGAAGCAATCAGCCCCAGCATTTT. V gene TRBV6-1 combines with J gene TRBJ1-5; 12 nucleotides agree with TRBD1. Germline CDR1 MNHNS, CDR2 SASEGT. CDR3 length equals 19 residues. J gave up 1 base and V 4 bases, and 11 bases lay outside the gene matches.

V and J are TRBV5-1 and TRBJ1-3, with TRBD1 matching over 9 bases. Trimming cost V 2 bases and J 0 bases; bases outside gene matches: 15. The CDR3 is 20 residues long. From germline, CDR1 is SGHRS and CDR2 YFSETQ. DNA for the CDR3: TGCGCCAGCAGCTTATCTCTAGTAGTGACAGGGGGAGCCTCTGGAAACACCATATATTTT. Encoded protein: CASSLSLVVTGGASGNTIYF.

V gene TRBV6-5 combines with J gene TRBJ2-1; 9 bases fit TRBD1. V lost 6 bases and J lost 10; bases outside the gene matches: 7. CDR1 is MNHEY, CDR2 SVGAGI, per germline. CDR3 length: 13 residues. The CDR3 spells CASRGQGRGEQFF. CDR3 nucleotides: TGTGCCAGCAGGGGACAGGGAAGAGGGGAGCAGTTCTTC.

The J gene is TRBJ2-3, the V gene TRBV2; D perhaps matches TRBD1 (5 bases). The CDR3 runs 16 residues. V was cut by 2 bases and J by 6 bases, with 18 bases left in between. Looked up from germline, CDR1 is SNHLY and CDR2 is FYNNEI. Here the CDR3 reads CASSEFGSWTWDTQYF. CDR3 DNA: TGTGCCAGCAGTGAATTCGGCAGTTGGACATGGGATACGCAGTATTTT.

The chain employs TRBV15 and TRBJ1-2; D remains ambiguous. V lost 1 base, J lost 2 bases, and 8 bases lay in between. The CDR3 consists of 14 residues. The germline V gene encodes CDR1 LNHNV and CDR2 YYDKDF (reference sequence). As DNA, the CDR3 is TGTGCCACCAGCAGAGGGAACAGCAACTATGGCTACACCTTC. As protein: CATSRGNSNYGYTF.

J is TRBJ1-2 and V is TRBV5-1, with 9 bases fitting TRBD1. Trimming at V came to 3 bases and at J to 5 bases, leaving 11 bases not matched to a gene. CDR3 length: 16 amino acids. Germline V gene lookup returns CDR1 SGHRS and CDR2 YFSETQ. The DNA of the CDR3 is TGCGCCAGCAGCTCGGATGCCGGGACAGGGTTTTATGGCTACACCTTC. It translates to CASSSDAGTGFYGYTF. The variable domain in full, with the rest retrieved from reference TRBV5-1 and TRBJ1-2, is KAGVTQTPRYLIKTRGQQVTLSCSPISGHRSVSWYQQTPGQGLQFLFEYFSETQRNKGNFPGRFSGRQFSNSRSEMNVSTLELGDSALYLCASSSDAGTGFYGYTFGSGTRLTVV.

The V call is TRBV7-2, the J call TRBJ1-2, with 7 positions matching TRBD1. After removal of 7 bases from V and 8 bases from J, the junction contained 10 bases not matched to a gene. The germline gives CDR1 SGHTA, CDR2 FQGNSA. The CDR3 totals 13 residues. The CDR3 protein is CASTRGQAEGYTF. Written as DNA, the CDR3 is TGTGCCAGCACCCGCGGACAGGCGGAAGGCTACACCTTC.

The CDR3 coding sequence is TGTGCCAGCTCACCACCGGCGTCACAGATGGCTTTCTTT. Protein: CASSPPASQMAFF. The chain couples TRBV18 to TRBJ1-1; D call uncertain. The CDR3 runs to 13 residues. Trimming left V 0 bases short and J 11 bases short, with 13 bases between. Germline loops: CDR1 KGHSH, CDR2 LQKENI.

The chain uses TRBV6-6 and TRBJ2-5; 10 bases align to TRBD2. CDR1 and CDR2 from the germline V gene are MNHNY and SVGAGI (reference sequence). The ends lost 8 bases at V and 1 base at J; junction bases unmatched: 7. The CDR3 is made up of 15 amino acids. CDR3 bases: TGTGCCAGCCGAAAAGCGGGAGGGCCCCAAGAGACCCAGTACTTC. Its translation: CASRKAGGPQETQYF.

This chain uses TRBV21-1 with TRBJ1-5; the table's TRBD1 call for D was not verified on the DNA. TRBV21-1 is a known pseudogene. The CDR3 is 14 amino acids. The CDR3 DNA reads as TGTGCCAGCAGCCGGTGGTGGGTGGGCCAGCCCCAGCATTTT. Protein product: CASSRWWVGQPQHF.

This clone was counted a single time. This sequence joins TRBV21-1 and TRBJ2-7; the table gives TRBD2 as D, unverified against the DNA. TRBV21-1 has pseudogene status. The CDR3 runs 16 residues. This CDR3 reads CASSKARGSSSYEQYF. As DNA, the CDR3 is TGTGCCAGCAGCAAAGCCCGCGGGAGTAGCTCCTACGAGCAGTACTTC.

The chain has TRBV28 and TRBJ2-2; D tentatively fits TRBD1 or TRBD2 (6 bases each). Germline V gene sequence: CDR1 MDHEN, CDR2 SYDVKM. The CDR3 extends over 17 amino acids. Trimming took 2 bases from V and 4 from J, leaving 17 bases between them. CDR3 residues: CASSLRGAQGLTGELFF. The DNA of the CDR3 is TGTGCCAGCAGTTTAAGGGGGGCACAGGGCCTCACCGGGGAGCTGTTTTTT.

V gene TRBV5-4 combines with J gene TRBJ2-2, with a weak D call TRBD1 (6 bases). This CDR3 region has 15 residues. CDR1 and CDR2 from the germline V gene are SGHNT and YYREEE (reference sequence). V lost 1 base, J lost 1 base, and 8 bases lay in between. Here the CDR3 reads CASSLSQGNTGELFF. In DNA, the CDR3 is TGTGCCAGCAGCTTGTCACAGGGGAACACCGGGGAGCTGTTTTTT. Filled out from reference TRBV5-4 and TRBJ2-2, the complete variable domain reads ETGVTQSPTHLIKTRGQQVTLRCSSQSGHNTVSWYQQALGQGPQFIFQYYREEENGRGNFPPRFSGLQFPNYSSELNVNALELDDSALYLCASSLSQGNTGELFFGEGSRLTVL.

This chain links TRBV4-1 with TRBJ2-4; D possibly corresponds to TRBD1 (6 bases). V gave up 1 base and J gave up 4 bases, with 17 bases separating them. Germline CDR1 MGHRA, CDR2 YSYEKL. There are 17 residues in the CDR3. The CDR3 region is CASSQGIVAGTKNIQYF. The CDR3 DNA follows: TGCGCCAGCAGCCAAGGAATCGTTGCTGGGACAAAAAACATTCAGTACTTC.

V is TRBV6-4 and J is TRBJ1-2; weak D call: TRBD1 (5 bases). The CDR3 spans 18 residues. CDR1 and CDR2 from the germline V gene are MRHNA and SNTAGT. V was pared by 1 base and J by 7 bases, with 25 bases between. The CDR3 protein is CASSDLKKEPGLGTGYTF. Written as DNA, the CDR3 is TGTGCCAGCAGTGACTTAAAGAAAGAACCGGGACTGGGGACTGGCTACACCTTC.

This chain links TRBV10-3 with TRBJ2-7; TRBD2 matches at 8 bases. J was trimmed by 1 base and V by 3 bases; bases with no gene match: 8. This CDR3 has 16 residues. Germline V gives CDR1 ENHRY, CDR2 SYGVKD. The CDR3 loop is CAISDPGLEVSYEQYF. The CDR3, as DNA: TGTGCCATCAGTGACCCGGGACTAGAGGTATCCTACGAGCAGTACTTC.

This clone was counted once. The rearrangement uses TRBV19 and TRBJ2-7; TRBD1 agrees at 9 bases. V trimming: 1 base; J trimming: 7 bases; junction bases outside the gene matches: 8. The germline V gene encodes CDR1 LNHDA and CDR2 SQIVND (reference sequence). The CDR3 sequence is 15 residues long. The CDR3 DNA reads as TGTGCCAGTAGTATAGCGACAGGGGGGCCTTATGAGCAGTACTTC. As protein: CASSIATGGPYEQYF.